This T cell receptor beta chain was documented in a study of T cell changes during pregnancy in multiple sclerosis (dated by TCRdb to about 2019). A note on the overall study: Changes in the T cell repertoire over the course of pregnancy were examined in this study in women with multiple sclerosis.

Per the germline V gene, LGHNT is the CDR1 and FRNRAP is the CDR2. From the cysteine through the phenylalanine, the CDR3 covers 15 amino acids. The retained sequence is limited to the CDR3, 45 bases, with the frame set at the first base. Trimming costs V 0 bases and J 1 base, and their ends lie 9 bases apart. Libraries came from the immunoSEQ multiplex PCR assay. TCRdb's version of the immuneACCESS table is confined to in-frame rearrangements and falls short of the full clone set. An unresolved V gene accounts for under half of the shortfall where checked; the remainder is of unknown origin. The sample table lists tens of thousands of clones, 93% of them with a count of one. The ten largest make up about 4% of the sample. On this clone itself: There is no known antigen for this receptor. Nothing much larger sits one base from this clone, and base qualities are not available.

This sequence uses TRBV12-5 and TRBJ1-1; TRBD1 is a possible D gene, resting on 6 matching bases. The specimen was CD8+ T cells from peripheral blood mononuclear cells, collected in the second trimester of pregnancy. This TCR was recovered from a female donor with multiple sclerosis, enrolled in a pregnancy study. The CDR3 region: CASGLVRTANTEAFF. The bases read TGTGCTAGTGGTTTGGTTAGGACAGCGAACACTGAAGCTTTCTTT.